Listed below are T cell receptor beta chains from one sample, sequenced in a study of cytomegalovirus exposure and HLA in healthy donors. TCRdb's table, derived via immunoSEQ multiplex PCR, lists solely in-frame clones and lacks some. The table has approximately 300,000 clones, about nine tenths seen once. Material: PBMCs. Receptor source: a woman aged 18-30 years in good health and CMV-seronegative. The CDR3 runs from the conserved cysteine through the conserved F or W. The D gene is left open where the match is weak. The listing skips clone size in some rows; elsewhere it reads once, few, many or a size class.

d_call	v_call	clone_size	j_call	cdr3_length	cdr3_aa	cdr3_nt
-	TRBV6-1	-	TRBJ2-5	17	CASSEAMPGHLQETQYF	TGTGCCAGCAGTGAAGCGATGCCGGGACACCTACAAGAGACCCAGTACTTC
-	TRBV6-5	-	TRBJ1-1	14	CASSYSSQNTEAFF	TGTGCCAGCAGTTACTCGTCACAGAACACTGAAGCTTTCTTT
-	TRBV5-6	-	TRBJ1-4	14	CASSPGATNEKLFF	TGTGCCAGCAGCCCGGGGGCAACTAATGAAAAACTGTTTTTT
-	TRBV6-5	-	TRBJ2-7	13	CASSSRQFYEQYF	TGTGCCAGCAGTTCCCGACAGTTCTACGAGCAGTACTTC
TRBD2	TRBV9	few	TRBJ2-7	14	CASSLTSEHYEQYF	TGTGCCAGCAGTCTTACTAGCGAGCACTACGAGCAGTACTTC
TRBD1	TRBV7-2	-	TRBJ2-3	15	CASSNKGQGTDTQYF	TGTGCCAGCAGCAACAAGGGACAGGGCACAGATACGCAGTATTTT
TRBD1	TRBV6-1	-	TRBJ1-5	16	CASSALGTGDNQPQHF	TGTGCCAGCAGTGCCCTCGGGACAGGGGACAATCAGCCCCAGCATTTT
TRBD2	TRBV28	-	TRBJ2-1	13	CASHRLAMNEQFF	TGTGCCAGCCATAGACTAGCAATGAATGAGCAGTTCTTC
TRBD2	TRBV5-6	-	TRBJ2-1	16	CASSLRWTSGDYEQFF	TGTGCCAGCAGCTTGCGCTGGACTAGCGGTGACTATGAGCAGTTCTTC
-	TRBV27	-	TRBJ2-6	14	CASNTGLGANVLTF	TGTGCCAGCAACACAGGGCTGGGGGCCAACGTCCTGACTTTC
-	TRBV28	-	TRBJ1-2	16	CASSSLYRTGIYGYTF	TGTGCCAGCAGTTCCCTCTATCGGACGGGGATCTATGGCTACACCTTC
-	TRBV28	few	TRBJ1-1	14	CASSLDSLNTEAFF	TGTGCCAGCAGTTTGGACAGCTTGAACACTGAAGCTTTCTTT
TRBD1	TRBV9	-	TRBJ1-4	17	CASSARDRAPKDEKLFF	TGTGCCAGCAGCGCCAGGGACAGGGCGCCCAAGGATGAAAAACTGTTTTTT
TRBD2	TRBV5-4	-	TRBJ2-5	16	CASSQNFGGGYETQYF	TGTGCCAGCAGCCAGAACTTCGGGGGAGGGTATGAGACCCAGTACTTC
TRBD1	TRBV6-1	-	TRBJ2-1	14	CASTGDSSYNEQFF	TGTGCCAGCACTGGGGACAGCTCCTACAATGAGCAGTTCTTC
-	TRBV6-6	-	TRBJ1-5	12	CASTTTNQPQHF	TGTGCCAGCACCACCACAAATCAGCCCCAGCATTTT
-	TRBV9	-	TRBJ1-1	15	CASSVGWAMNTEAFF	TGTGCCAGCAGCGTAGGTTGGGCTATGAACACTGAAGCTTTCTTT
TRBD1	TRBV19	-	TRBJ2-7	13	CASSAQGPYEQYF	TGTGCCAGTTCGGCACAGGGGCCCTACGAGCAGTACTTC
TRBD1	TRBV7-2	-	TRBJ2-7	15	CASSLGQGPFYEQYF	TGTGCCAGCAGCTTAGGACAGGGCCCGTTTTACGAGCAGTACTTC
-	TRBV7-8	-	TRBJ2-7	16	CASSPSREDPASEQYF	TGTGCCAGCAGCCCATCGAGGGAGGACCCAGCCTCCGAGCAGTACTTC
-	TRBV5-1	-	TRBJ2-2	14	CASSLAGDTGELFF	TGCGCCAGCAGCTTGGCTGGAGACACCGGGGAGCTGTTTTTT
-	TRBV25-1	-	TRBJ1-1	15	CASSPRGVGRPEAFF	TGTGCCAGCAGCCCCCGGGGGGTAGGTCGGCCTGAAGCTTTCTTT
TRBD1	TRBV5-1	-	TRBJ1-2	14	CASSSQGAGYGYTF	TGCGCCAGCAGCTCGCAGGGGGCGGGCTATGGCTACACCTTC
TRBD1	TRBV5-4	-	TRBJ1-2	16	CASSLSAGGHNYGYTF	TGTGCCAGCAGCTTGTCCGCAGGGGGCCATAACTATGGCTACACCTTC
-	TRBV4-3	-	TRBJ1-5	15	CASSQDQGPAQPQHF	TGCGCCAGCAGCCAAGATCAGGGGCCGGCTCAGCCCCAGCATTTT
-	TRBV15	-	TRBJ2-1	13	CATSRAPGVEQFF	TGTGCCACCAGCAGAGCGCCGGGAGTGGAGCAGTTCTTC